The rows below give T cell receptor beta chains drawn from one sample of a study of cytomegalovirus exposure and HLA in healthy donors. Profiling relied on immunoSEQ multiplex PCR, and the TCRdb table lists in-frame clones only, not all of them. The table lists about 240,000 clones, roughly 73% of them singletons. Sequences were obtained from PBMCs. All receptors derive from a boy between 5 and 17 years old in good health and CMV-seronegative. Each CDR3 is given with its conserved first and last residue. The D gene is left open where the match is weak. The listing skips clone size in some rows; elsewhere it reads once, few, many or a size class.

j_gene | d_gene | abundance | v_gene | CDR3nt | CDR3aa
TRBJ2-5 | TRBD1 | few | TRBV11-3 | TGTGCCAGCAGCCTTGGGACAGCGATACAAGAGACCCAGTACTTC | CASSLGTAIQETQYF
TRBJ2-1 | NA | NA | TRBV30 | TGTGCCTGGAGCGGAAGTCCGAGGGAGCAGTTCTTC | CAWSGSPREQFF
TRBJ2-2 | NA | NA | TRBV4-2 | TGTGCCAGCAGCCAAGGTAGCGCCGGATGGAACACCGGGGAGCTGTTTTTT | CASSQGSAGWNTGELFF
TRBJ2-1 | TRBD2 | NA | TRBV11-2 | TGTGCCAGCAGCCGGGGGGGCGCCTACAATGAGCAGTTCTTC | CASSRGGAYNEQFF
TRBJ2-2 | TRBD2 | few | TRBV5-4 | TGTGCCAGCAGCCGCGGGGCGGGGGGAACCGGGGAGCTGTTTTTT | CASSRGAGGTGELFF
TRBJ1-3 | NA | NA | TRBV15 | TGTGCCACCAGCAGAGACAGAGGCTACGGAAACACCATATATTTT | CATSRDRGYGNTIYF
TRBJ2-3 | NA | NA | TRBV12-5 | TGTGCTAGTGGTACCGCGGGGGATACGCAGTATTTT | CASGTAGDTQYF
TRBJ2-7 | TRBD2 | NA | TRBV19 | TGTGCCAGTAGTATAGATCGGGGCGGGGGAGGATTACACTCCTACGAGCAGTACTTC | CASSIDRGGGGLHSYEQYF
TRBJ2-7 | TRBD1 | NA | TRBV4-2 | TGTGCCAGCAGCCAAGCCACTGGGACAGGGACAGATATCGAGCAGTACTTC | CASSQATGTGTDIEQYF
TRBJ1-6 | NA | NA | TRBV27 | TGTGCCACCTGTCGGGGAGCAAGGTCACCCCTCCACTTT | CATCRGARSPLHF
TRBJ1-5 | TRBD1 | NA | TRBV30 | TGTGCCTGGAGTGGGGACAGGGGCGGCAATCAGCCCCAGCATTTT | CAWSGDRGGNQPQHF
TRBJ2-2 | NA | NA | TRBV9 | TGTGCCAGCAGCCCTCGTAGTCATGGCGGTTTCGGGGAGCTGTTTTTT | CASSPRSHGGFGELFF
TRBJ1-2 | TRBD1 | NA | TRBV29-1 | TGCAGCGTTTGGCAGGGGGCGAAGGAAGATGGCTACACCTTC | CSVWQGAKEDGYTF
TRBJ1-5 | NA | NA | TRBV5-6 | TGTGCCAGCAGCTTGGCCGGGATGGTTCAGCCCCAGCATTTT | CASSLAGMVQPQHF
TRBJ1-5 | NA | NA | TRBV30 | TGTGCCTGGACGGACAGCCGCAATCAGCCCCAGCATTTT | CAWTDSRNQPQHF
TRBJ2-1 | TRBD2 | NA | TRBV6-1 | TGTGCCAGCAGTGATAGCGGGAGTTCCTACAATGAGCAGTTCTTC | CASSDSGSSYNEQFF
TRBJ2-1 | NA | NA | TRBV4-1 | TGCGCCAGCAGCCAAGAGCGGGCGAGGGAGCAGTTCTTC | CASSQERAREQFF
TRBJ2-1 | NA | NA | TRBV19 | TGTGCCAGTACCCGCGGCCTCTACAATGAGCAGTTCTTC | CASTRGLYNEQFF
TRBJ1-6 | NA | few | TRBV13 | TGTGCCAGCAGCTTAGAGAGATCACCCCTCCACTTT | CASSLERSPLHF
TRBJ2-7 | TRBD2 | NA | TRBV5-1 | TGCGCCAGCAGCTTTAGCGGGAGTATCGTCCACGAGCAGTACTTC | CASSFSGSIVHEQYF
TRBJ1-6 | NA | few | TRBV6-5 | TGTGCCAGCAGCACCGGGGATGGTTGGGCCCTCCACTTT | CASSTGDGWALHF
TRBJ1-2 | TRBD1 | NA | TRBV5-5 | TGTGCCAGCAGCTGGACAGGACTGGATGGCTACACCTTC | CASSWTGLDGYTF
TRBJ1-1 | TRBD1 | NA | TRBV6-5 | TGTGCCAGCAGTTACGGGACAGGGGGGGCCACTGAAGCTTTCTTT | CASSYGTGGATEAFF
TRBJ1-4 | NA | NA | TRBV30 | TGTGCCTGGAGTTGGAAGGGGCTCGGTGAAAAACTGTTTTTT | CAWSWKGLGEKLFF
TRBJ1-1 | TRBD1 | NA | TRBV30 | TGTGCCTGGATGACAGGGACCTCGGTCACTGAAGCTTTCTTT | CAWMTGTSVTEAFF
TRBJ1-2 | NA | NA | TRBV19 | TGTGCCAGTAGTATTATGCCCTCAGGGGAGAACGGCTACACCTTC | CASSIMPSGENGYTF
TRBJ2-5 | TRBD1 | NA | TRBV7-2 | TGTGCCAGCAGCCAAAGGACAGGGCAAGAGACCCAGTACTTC | CASSQRTGQETQYF
TRBJ2-7 | TRBD2 | NA | TRBV27 | TGTGCCAGCAGTTTAAGGTTTCAGCGGGAGGGCCCATCCTACGAGCAGTACTTC | CASSLRFQREGPSYEQYF
TRBJ2-7 | NA | NA | TRBV12-5 | TGTGCTAGTGGCAATATAGAGGGCTACGAGCAGTACTTC | CASGNIEGYEQYF
TRBJ2-3 | TRBD2 | NA | TRBV10-3 | TGTGCCATCAGTGAGTTGAAATGGACTAGCGGGGGATCACCCACGGGCACAGATACGCAGTATTTT | CAISELKWTSGGSPTGTDTQYF
TRBJ2-1 | TRBD2 | NA | TRBV2 | TGTGCCAGCGAGTTTAGCGGGAGGGTGTACAATGAGCAGTTCTTC | CASEFSGRVYNEQFF
TRBJ2-1 | TRBD1 | NA | TRBV29-1 | TGCAGCGTTGGGACAGGGAATGAGCAGTTCTTC | CSVGTGNEQFF
TRBJ2-7 | TRBD1 | NA | TRBV7-9 | TGTGCCAGCAGCCAGCGCGGACAGGGTACCTACGAGCAGTACTTC | CASSQRGQGTYEQYF
TRBJ1-1 | NA | NA | TRBV18 | TGTGCCAGCTCACCGCGAAATCCGTCAGGGAACACTGAAGCTTTCTTT | CASSPRNPSGNTEAFF
TRBJ2-1 | TRBD2 | NA | TRBV9 | TGTGCCAGCAGCGCCGGGGGGGAGGCCTACAATGAGCAGTTCTTC | CASSAGGEAYNEQFF
TRBJ2-3 | NA | once | TRBV11-2 | TGTGCCAGCAGCTTAGCGGGAGTAGATACGCAGTATTTT | CASSLAGVDTQYF
TRBJ2-1 | NA | NA | TRBV9 | TGTGCCAGCAGCGTAGTTAGCGGCTACAATGAGCAGTTCTTC | CASSVVSGYNEQFF